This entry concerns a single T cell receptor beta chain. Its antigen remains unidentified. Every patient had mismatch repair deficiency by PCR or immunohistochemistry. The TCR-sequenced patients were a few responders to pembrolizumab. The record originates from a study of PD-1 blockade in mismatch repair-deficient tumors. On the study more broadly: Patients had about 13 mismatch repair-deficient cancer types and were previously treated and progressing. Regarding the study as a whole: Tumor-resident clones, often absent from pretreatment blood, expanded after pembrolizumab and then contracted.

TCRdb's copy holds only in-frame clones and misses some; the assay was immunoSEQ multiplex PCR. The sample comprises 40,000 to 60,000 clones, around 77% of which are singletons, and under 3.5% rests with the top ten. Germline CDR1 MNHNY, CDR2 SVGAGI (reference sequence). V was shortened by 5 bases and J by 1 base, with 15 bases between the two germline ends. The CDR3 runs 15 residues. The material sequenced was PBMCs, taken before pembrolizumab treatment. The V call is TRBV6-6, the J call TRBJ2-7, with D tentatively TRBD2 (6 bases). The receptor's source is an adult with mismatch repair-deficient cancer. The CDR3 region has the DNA TGTGCCAGCAGTCGACGGTGGAGGGCTTCCTACGAGCAGTACTTC. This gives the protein CASSRRWRASYEQYF.